These T cell receptor beta chains were read from a single sample in a study of cytomegalovirus exposure and HLA in healthy donors. Sequencing was performed with immunoSEQ multiplex PCR; in TCRdb, only in-frame clones are kept and a portion is missing. The table has fewer than 200,000 clones, around 80% seen once. The source material was PBMCs. The receptors come from a woman aged 18-29 years in good health and CMV-seronegative. Both conserved end residues are part of each CDR3. A D gene is named only where the DNA matches it firmly. Part of the rows lack a size; the others show once, few, many or a class for expanded clones.

>TRBV10-3|TRBJ1-5|14|.|.
TGTGCCATCAGTGATACAAAGGCGGCAGGGTCCCAGCATTTT
CAISDTKAAGSQHF
>TRBV30|TRBJ2-5|12|TRBD1|.
TGTGCCTTCGGGACAGGGGGCCCGGAGCAGTACTTC
CAFGTGGPEQYF
>TRBV28|TRBJ1-1|16|TRBD1|once
TGTGCCAGCAGTTCACCTGCCGGGACAGGGTACGCTGAAGCTTTCTTT
CASSSPAGTGYAEAFF
>TRBV2|TRBJ2-7|11|.|.
TGTGCCAGCATCAGCTCCTACGAGCAGTACTTC
CASISSYEQYF
>TRBV10-3|TRBJ1-1|14|.|.
TGTGCCATCAAGCAGGGAGGGATTGAGACTGAAGCTTTCTTT
CAIKQGGIETEAFF
>TRBV5-6|TRBJ2-3|15|TRBD2|.
TGTGCCAGCAGCTTGGGGCTAGCGGGACCAGATACGCAGTATTTT
CASSLGLAGPDTQYF
>TRBV27|TRBJ2-7|17|TRBD1|few
TGTGCCAGCAGTTTAACCCCGCTTGACAGGGGTGCCTACGAGCAGTACTTC
CASSLTPLDRGAYEQYF
>TRBV7-9|TRBJ1-6|15|.|.
TGTGCCAGCAGCTATATAGGGGGAGTAAATTCACCCCTCCACTTT
CASSYIGGVNSPLHF
>TRBV7-9|TRBJ1-4|16|.|.
TGTGCCAGCAGCTTAGAGTTTCCGGCAACTAATGAAAAACTGTTTTTT
CASSLEFPATNEKLFF
>TRBV11-1|TRBJ2-7|15|.|few
TGTGCCAGCAGCTTAAGTCAGGGAGGGGGCTACGAGCAGTACTTC
CASSLSQGGGYEQYF
>TRBV7-9|TRBJ1-2|15|TRBD1|.
TGTGCCAGCAGCTTTGGAGGGGGCGAAAACTATGGCTACACCTTC
CASSFGGGENYGYTF
>TRBV4-3|TRBJ1-2|17|TRBD1|once
TGCGCCAGCAGCCAAGACCTTACAGGGGGAAGGAACTATGGCTACACCTTC
CASSQDLTGGRNYGYTF
>TRBV7-2|TRBJ1-2|14|.|.
TGTGCCAGCAGCTTAGCGCACCTAAACTATGGCTACACCTTC
CASSLAHLNYGYTF